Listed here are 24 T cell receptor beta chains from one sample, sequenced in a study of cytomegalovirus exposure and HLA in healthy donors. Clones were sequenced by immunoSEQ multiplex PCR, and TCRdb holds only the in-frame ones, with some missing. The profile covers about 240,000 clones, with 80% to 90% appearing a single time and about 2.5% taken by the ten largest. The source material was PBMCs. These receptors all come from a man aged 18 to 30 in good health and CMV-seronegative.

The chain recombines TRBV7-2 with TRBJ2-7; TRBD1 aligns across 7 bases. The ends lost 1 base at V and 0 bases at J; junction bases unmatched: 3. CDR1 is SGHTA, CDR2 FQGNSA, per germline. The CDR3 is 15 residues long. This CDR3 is CASSLGGTASYEQYF. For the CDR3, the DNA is TGTGCCAGCAGCTTAGGAGGGACAGCCTCCTACGAGCAGTACTTC.

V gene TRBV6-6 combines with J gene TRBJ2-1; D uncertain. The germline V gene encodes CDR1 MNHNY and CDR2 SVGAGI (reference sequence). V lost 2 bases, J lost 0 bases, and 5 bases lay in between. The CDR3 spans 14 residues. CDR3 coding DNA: TGTGCCAGCAGTTACCTCGGCTCCTACAATGAGCAGTTCTTC. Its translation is CASSYLGSYNEQFF.

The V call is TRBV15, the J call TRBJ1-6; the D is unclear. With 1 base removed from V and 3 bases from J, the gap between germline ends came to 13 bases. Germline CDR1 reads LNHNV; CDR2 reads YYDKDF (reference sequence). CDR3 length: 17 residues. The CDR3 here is CATSRAYEDFYNSPLHF. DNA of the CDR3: TGTGCCACCAGCAGAGCCTATGAGGACTTCTATAATTCACCCCTCCACTTT.

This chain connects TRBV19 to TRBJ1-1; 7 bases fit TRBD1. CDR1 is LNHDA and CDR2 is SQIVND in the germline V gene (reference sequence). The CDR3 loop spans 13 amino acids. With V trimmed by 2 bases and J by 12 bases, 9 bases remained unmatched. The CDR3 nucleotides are TGTGCCAGTAGTATAACTCCACAGGGGACGCCTTTCTTT. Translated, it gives CASSITPQGTPFF.

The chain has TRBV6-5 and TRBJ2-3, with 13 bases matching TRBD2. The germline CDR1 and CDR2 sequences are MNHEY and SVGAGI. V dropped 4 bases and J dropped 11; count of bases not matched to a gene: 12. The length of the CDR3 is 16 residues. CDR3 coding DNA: TGTGCCAGCAGTTCACTCCCTACTAGCGGGAGGGCCAAGCAGTATTTT. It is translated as CASSSLPTSGRAKQYF.

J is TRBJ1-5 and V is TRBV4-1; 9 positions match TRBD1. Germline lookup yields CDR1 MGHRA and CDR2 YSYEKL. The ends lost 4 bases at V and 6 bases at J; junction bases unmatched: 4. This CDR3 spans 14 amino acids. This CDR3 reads CASSPGTGSQPQHF. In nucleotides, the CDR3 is TGCGCCAGCAGCCCTGGGACAGGGAGTCAGCCCCAGCATTTT.

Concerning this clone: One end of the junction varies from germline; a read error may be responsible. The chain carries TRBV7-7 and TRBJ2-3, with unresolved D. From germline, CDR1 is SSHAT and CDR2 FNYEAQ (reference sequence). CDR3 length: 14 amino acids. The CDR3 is CASSSRAYGDTQYF. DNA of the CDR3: TGTGCTAGCAGCTCACGCGCATATGGAGATACGCAGTATTTT.

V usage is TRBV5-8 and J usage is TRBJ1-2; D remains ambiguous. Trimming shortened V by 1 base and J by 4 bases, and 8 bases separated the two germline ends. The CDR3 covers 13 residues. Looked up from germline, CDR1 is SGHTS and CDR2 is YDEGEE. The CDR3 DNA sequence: TGTGCCAGCAGCTTGTCCATCCCCTATGGCTACACCTTC. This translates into CASSLSIPYGYTF.

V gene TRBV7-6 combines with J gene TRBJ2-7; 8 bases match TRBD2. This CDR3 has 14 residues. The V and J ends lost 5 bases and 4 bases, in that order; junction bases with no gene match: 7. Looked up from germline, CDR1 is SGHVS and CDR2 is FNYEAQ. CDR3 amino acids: CASSKEAGAYEQYF. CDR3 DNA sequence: TGTGCCAGCAGCAAAGAAGCGGGGGCATACGAGCAGTACTTC.

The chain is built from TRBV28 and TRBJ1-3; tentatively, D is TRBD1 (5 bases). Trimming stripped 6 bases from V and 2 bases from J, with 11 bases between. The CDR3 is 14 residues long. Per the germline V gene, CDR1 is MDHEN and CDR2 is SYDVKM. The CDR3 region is CASSPGGTGNTIYF. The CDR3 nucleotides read TGTGCCAGCAGCCCGGGGGGGACTGGAAACACCATATATTTT. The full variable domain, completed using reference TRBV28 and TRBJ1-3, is DVKVTQSSRYLVKRTGEKVFLECVQDMDHENMFWYRQDPGLGLRLIYFSYDVKMKEKGDIPEGYSVSREKKERFSLILESASTNQTSMYLCASSPGGTGNTIYFGEGSWLTVV.

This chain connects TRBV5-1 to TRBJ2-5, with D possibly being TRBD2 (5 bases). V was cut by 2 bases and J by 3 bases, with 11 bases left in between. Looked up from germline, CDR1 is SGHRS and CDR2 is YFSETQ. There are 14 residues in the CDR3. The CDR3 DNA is TGCGCCAGCAGCTTATATAGCGTAGAAGAGACCCAGTACTTC. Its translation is CASSLYSVEETQYF.

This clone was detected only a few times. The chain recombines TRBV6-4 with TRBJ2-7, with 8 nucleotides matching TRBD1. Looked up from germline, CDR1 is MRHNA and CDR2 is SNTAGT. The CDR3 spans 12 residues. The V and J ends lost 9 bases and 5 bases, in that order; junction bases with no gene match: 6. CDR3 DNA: TGTGCCAGGACAGGGGTGAACCACGAGCAGTACTTC. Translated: CARTGVNHEQYF.

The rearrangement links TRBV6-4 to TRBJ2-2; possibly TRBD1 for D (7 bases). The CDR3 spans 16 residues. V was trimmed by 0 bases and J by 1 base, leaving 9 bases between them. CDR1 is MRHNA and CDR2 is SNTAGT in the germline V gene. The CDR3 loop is CASSDSQGGNTGELFF. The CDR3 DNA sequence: TGTGCCAGCAGTGACTCGCAGGGGGGGAACACCGGGGAGCTGTTTTTT.

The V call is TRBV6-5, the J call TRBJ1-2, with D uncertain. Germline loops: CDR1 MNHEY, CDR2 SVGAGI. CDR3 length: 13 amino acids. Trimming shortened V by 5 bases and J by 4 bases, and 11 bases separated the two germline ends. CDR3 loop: CASSQKGVYGYTF. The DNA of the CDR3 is TGTGCCAGCAGTCAGAAGGGAGTCTATGGCTACACCTTC.

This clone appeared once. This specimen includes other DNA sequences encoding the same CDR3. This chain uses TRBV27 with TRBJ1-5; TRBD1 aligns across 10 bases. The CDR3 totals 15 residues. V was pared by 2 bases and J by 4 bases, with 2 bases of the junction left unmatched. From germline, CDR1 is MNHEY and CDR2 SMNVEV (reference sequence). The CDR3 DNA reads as TGTGCCAGCAGTTTAGGGACAGGGGCTAATCAGCCCCAGCATTTT. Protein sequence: CASSLGTGANQPQHF.

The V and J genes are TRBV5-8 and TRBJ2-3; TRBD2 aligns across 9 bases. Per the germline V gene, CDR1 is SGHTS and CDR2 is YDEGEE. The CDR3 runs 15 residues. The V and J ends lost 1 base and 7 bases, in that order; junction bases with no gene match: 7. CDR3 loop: CASSLMREGRYTQYF. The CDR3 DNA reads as TGTGCCAGCAGCTTGATGCGGGAGGGCCGGTATACGCAGTATTTT.

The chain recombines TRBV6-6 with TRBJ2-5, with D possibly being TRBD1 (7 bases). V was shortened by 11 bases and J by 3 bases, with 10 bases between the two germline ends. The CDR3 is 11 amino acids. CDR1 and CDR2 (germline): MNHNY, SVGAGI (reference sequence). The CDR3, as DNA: TGTGCCGCCAGGGGGGAAGAGACCCAGTACTTC. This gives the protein CAARGEETQYF.

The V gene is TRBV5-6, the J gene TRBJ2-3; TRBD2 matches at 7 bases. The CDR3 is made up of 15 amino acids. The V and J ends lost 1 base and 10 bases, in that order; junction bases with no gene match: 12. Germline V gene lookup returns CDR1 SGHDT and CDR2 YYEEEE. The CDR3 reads CASSLMGGSVTAQYF. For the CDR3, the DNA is TGTGCCAGCAGCTTGATGGGGGGGAGCGTGACGGCGCAGTATTTT.

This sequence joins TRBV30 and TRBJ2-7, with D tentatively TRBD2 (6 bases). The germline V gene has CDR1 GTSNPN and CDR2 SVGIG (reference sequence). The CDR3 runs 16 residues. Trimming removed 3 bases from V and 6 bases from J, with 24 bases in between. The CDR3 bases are TGTGCCTGGAGGGGCCCCGGGGGTAAATTTGCGTTCGAGCAGTACTTC. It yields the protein CAWRGPGGKFAFEQYF.

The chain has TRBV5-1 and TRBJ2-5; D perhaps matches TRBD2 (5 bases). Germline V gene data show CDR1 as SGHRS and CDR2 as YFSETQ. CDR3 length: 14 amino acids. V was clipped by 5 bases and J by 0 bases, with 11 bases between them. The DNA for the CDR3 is TGCGCCAGCAGATCCGAGAGGGACCAAGAGACCCAGTACTTC. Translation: CASRSERDQETQYF.

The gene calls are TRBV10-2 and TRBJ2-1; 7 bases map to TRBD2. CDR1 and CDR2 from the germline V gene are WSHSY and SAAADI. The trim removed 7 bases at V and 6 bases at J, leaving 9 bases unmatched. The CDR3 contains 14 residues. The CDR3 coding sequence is TGCGCCAGCACACAACTAGCGAAGAGCAATGAGCAGTTCTTC. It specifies CASTQLAKSNEQFF.

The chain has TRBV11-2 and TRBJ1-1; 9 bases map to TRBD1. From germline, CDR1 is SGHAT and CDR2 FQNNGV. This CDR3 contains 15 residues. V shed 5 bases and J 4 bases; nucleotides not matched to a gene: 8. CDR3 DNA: TGTGCCAGCAGCACAGGGGGCGCCGGGGTCACTGAAGCTTTCTTT. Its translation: CASSTGGAGVTEAFF. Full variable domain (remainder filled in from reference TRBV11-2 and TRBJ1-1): EAGVAQSPRYKIIEKRQSVAFWCNPISGHATLYWYQQILGQGPKLLIQFQNNGVVDDSQLPKDRFSAERLKGVDSTLKIQPAKLEDSAVYLCASSTGGAGVTEAFFGQGTRLTVV.

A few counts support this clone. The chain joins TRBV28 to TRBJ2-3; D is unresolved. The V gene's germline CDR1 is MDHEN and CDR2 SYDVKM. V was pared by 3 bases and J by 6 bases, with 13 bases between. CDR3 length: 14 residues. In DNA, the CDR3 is TGTGCCAGCAGTTTTAGCCTGGCTGGGGATACGCAGTATTTT. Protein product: CASSFSLAGDTQYF. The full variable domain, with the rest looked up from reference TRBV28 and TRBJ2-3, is DVKVTQSSRYLVKRTGEKVFLECVQDMDHENMFWYRQDPGLGLRLIYFSYDVKMKEKGDIPEGYSVSREKKERFSLILESASTNQTSMYLCASSFSLAGDTQYFGPGTRLTVL.

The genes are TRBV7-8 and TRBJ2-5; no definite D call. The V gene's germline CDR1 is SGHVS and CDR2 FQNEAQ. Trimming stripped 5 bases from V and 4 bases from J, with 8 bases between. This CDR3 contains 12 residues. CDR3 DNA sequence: TGTGCCAGCAGCCCAGGCGTAGAGACCCAGTACTTC. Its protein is CASSPGVETQYF.